The rows below give T cell receptor beta chains drawn from one sample of a study of T cells in Graves' hyperthyroidism and ophthalmopathy. TCRdb re-called the multiplex PCR reads with MiXCR, one entry per CDR3 protein. Of about 98,000 distinct CDR3 sequences in the sample, about 37% were seen once. The specimen sequenced was peripheral blood or thyroid tissue (not recorded which). Source of these receptors: a woman aged 30 to 39 with Graves' hyperthyroidism. The CDR3 runs from the conserved cysteine through the conserved F or W. D genes are given only for firm matches. A clone size is listed for some rows: how often the clone was seen (once, few, many), or a class if it is expanded.

size	D	V	J	DNA	CDR3
many	TRBD1	TRBV6-5	TRBJ2-7	TGTGCCAGCAGACCGACAGGGTTCTACGAGCAGTACTTC	CASRPTGFYEQYF
many	.	TRBV6-5	TRBJ1-3	TGTGCCAGCAACATGGGACCCTTCTCTGGAAACACCATATATTTT	CASNMGPFSGNTIYF
once	TRBD2	TRBV7-2	TRBJ2-5	TGTGCCAGCAGTCTCCCTCCCGGCGGACTAGCAGAGACCCAGTACTTC	CASSLPPGGLAETQYF
many	.	TRBV27	TRBJ1-2	TGTGCCAGCAGTTTATGGGGGGCTGGGTATGGCTACACCTTC	CASSLWGAGYGYTF
many	TRBD1	TRBV5-1	TRBJ1-1	TGCGCCAGCAGCCCAGCCGAGGGGGCGATCCCTGAAGCTTTCTTT	CASSPAEGAIPEAFF
.	TRBD1	TRBV15	TRBJ1-1	TGTGCCACCAGCAGAGATTGGACAGGGGAAACTGAAGCTTTCTTT	CATSRDWTGETEAFF
many	.	TRBV6-5	TRBJ1-2	TGTGCCAGCAGTTACGAAGGGGCCTGGGACCCCAATGGCTACACCTTC	CASSYEGAWDPNGYTF
many	.	TRBV7-9	TRBJ1-1	TGTGCCAGCAGCCCCAGCACTGAAGCTTTCTTT	CASSPSTEAFF
.	TRBD1	TRBV20-1	TRBJ2-5	TGCAGTGCTAGAGATCCCCTCGACAGGGGGCTAGAGACCCAGTACTTC	CSARDPLDRGLETQYF
many	TRBD2	TRBV28	TRBJ2-7	TGTGCCAGCAGTTTATACGCTAGCGGGAGAGGCGAGCAGTACTTC	CASSLYASGRGEQYF
many	.	TRBV6-1	TRBJ2-5	TGTGCCAGCAGTGTTGAGGGGAGGTCGGAGACCCAGTACTTC	CASSVEGRSETQYF
many	.	TRBV7-9	TRBJ2-2	TGTGCCAGCAGCCTCCAGAGGAGAGGGGAGCTGTTTTTT	CASSLQRRGELFF
.	TRBD1	TRBV20-1	TRBJ2-3	TGCAGTGCCCACAGGGGTGGAACAGATACGCAGTATTTT	CSAHRGGTDTQYF
.	TRBD1	TRBV9	TRBJ1-2	TGTGCCAGCAGCGTAGGGGGACAGGGTACTAGCTATGGCTACACCTTC	CASSVGGQGTSYGYTF
many	.	TRBV5-1	TRBJ1-1	TGCGCCAGCAGCTTTTATCCGGGTCCAACGAACACTGAAGCTTTCTTT	CASSFYPGPTNTEAFF
many	.	TRBV20-1	TRBJ1-1	TGCAGTGCTAGGTGGCATGGGTATACTGAAGCTTTCTTT	CSARWHGYTEAFF
many	.	TRBV24-1	TRBJ2-5	TGTGCCACCAGTGATTTAGGACAAGGGTTTCAAGAGACCCAGTACTTC	CATSDLGQGFQETQYF
many	.	TRBV2	TRBJ1-6	TGTGCCAGCAGTGATGTCGCGTCAAAGTATAATTCACCCCTCCACTTT	CASSDVASKYNSPLHF
.	TRBD1	TRBV7-8	TRBJ1-1	TGTGCCAGCAGCTTAGAGGGACAGCTGAACACTGAAGCTTTCTTT	CASSLEGQLNTEAFF
.	.	TRBV7-8	TRBJ1-5	TGTGCCAGCAGCTTCTGGACACAAGGCAATCAGCCCCAGCATTTT	CASSFWTQGNQPQHF
.	.	TRBV7-9	TRBJ2-2	TGTGCCAGCACCACTCAGGGCGACACCGGGGAGCTGTTTTTT	CASTTQGDTGELFF
.	TRBD1	TRBV5-1	TRBJ1-3	TGCGCCAGCAGATTGGGTCTCGGGACAGCTAACACCATATATTTT	CASRLGLGTANTIYF
many	TRBD1	TRBV6-1	TRBJ1-1	TGTGCCAGCAAAAGGGGGCTCATGAACACTGAAGCTTTCTTT	CASKRGLMNTEAFF
few	.	TRBV6-6	TRBJ2-7	TGTGCCAGCAGCCCGTTGGGGGGGCAGTACTTC	CASSPLGGQYF
many	.	TRBV7-3	TRBJ2-5	TGTGCCAGCAGCCAGGGTTCGCGCCGAGAGACCCAGTACTTC	CASSQGSRRETQYF
many	.	TRBV19	TRBJ2-5	TGTGCCAGTAGTATGGGGGGGGCAGGGAAGTTCGGAGAGACCCAGTACTTC	CASSMGGAGKFGETQYF
many	TRBD2	TRBV5-6	TRBJ2-5	TGTGCCAGCAGCAGAATACTAGCGGGGGCGACGTTTGGAGAGACCCAGTACTTC	CASSRILAGATFGETQYF
many	.	TRBV19	TRBJ1-2	TGTGCCAGTAGTATAACGGTACTCTATGGCTACACCTTC	CASSITVLYGYTF
.	.	TRBV13	TRBJ1-1	TGTGCTAACAACAGGTTTGATGCTTTCTTT	CANNRFDAFF
.	.	TRBV7-2	TRBJ1-2	TGCGCCAGCACCGCATCAAGTACAGGCGGCTACTACACCTTC	CASTASSTGGYYTF
few	.	TRBV20-1	TRBJ1-1	TGCAGTGTCAACCGGCTGGCCAACACTGAAGCTTTCTTT	CSVNRLANTEAFF
.	.	TRBV5-1	TRBJ1-6	TGCGCCAGCAGCTTGGGATGCACAGGCACACCCCTCCACTTT	CASSLGCTGTPLHF
few	TRBD2	TRBV20-1	TRBJ2-3	TGCAGTGCTAATGAGGGAGGGGTAAGCACAGATACGCAGTATTTT	CSANEGGVSTDTQYF
.	TRBD1	TRBV9	TRBJ1-2	TGTGCCAGCAGCGCTTCCGGGACAGGGTGGAAGGACTATGGCTACACCTTC	CASSASGTGWKDYGYTF